Sequencing of this TCR beta chain was carried out in a study of post-analysis software for immune sequencing data (dated by TCRdb to the mid-2010s). With regard to the full study: Relapsing-remitting, secondary progressive and progressive-relapsing multiple sclerosis were recorded as disease courses, and subtype annotation was lacking for some patients. The patient repertoires were compared against 11 previously published healthy control repertoires obtained from donors aged 6 to 25 years. A subset of samples was prepared in parallel using single-end sample barcoding, then pooled and co-amplified after Illumina adapter ligation.

TCR beta repertoires were profiled from peripheral blood of 13 young patients with multiple sclerosis to demonstrate the VDJtools post-analysis software. The patients with multiple sclerosis were children and adolescents between roughly 6 and 15 years of age. Library creation used PCR. Sequencing took place on an Illumina HiSeq 2500. To reduce PCR and sequencing biases, unique molecular identifiers were incorporated into the TCR beta cDNA libraries. Every 1 to 10 million input T cells yielded approximately 500,000 cDNA molecules, meaning each molecule approximated one T cell. The patient libraries were prepared and sequenced using the same protocol as the earlier healthy control dataset. Within a given batch, samples were prepared together, multiplexed and sequenced on the same HiSeq lane. The authors' analysis ran thus. Raw barcoded reads were processed with MIGEC, discarding single-read molecular identifier groups before consensus assembly and CDR3 extraction. Clonotype tables were post-analysed with VDJtools, normalizing diversity by down-sampling all datasets to the smallest sample size. Repertoire overlap clustering matched CDR3 amino acid but not nucleotide sequences to correct batch-related cross-sample contamination. Clones were called with MiXCR by TCRdb after fastp trimmed the public reads at Q25, and only in-frame beta chains were retained. Rows merge per CDR3 protein into single entries with the most common DNA and genes. These V and J calls are TCRdb output, not the study's own analysis. A total of hundreds of thousands of distinct CDR3 sequences appear in this sample, around 60% of them only once. About 10% of the sample lies in the top ten.

What the study reported, not specific to this receptor: Four or five TRBV segments, including TRBV5-6, TRBV5-1 and TRBV20-1, were significantly more frequent in patients than controls. Direct clustering with F measure revealed strong co-clustering of samples prepared in the same batch, which led to a batch-effect correction. The control group was slightly older than the multiple sclerosis patient group. Compared with controls, multiple sclerosis patients had significantly lower normalized Chao1 diversity, a finding suggesting substantial peripheral T-cell clonal expansion.

This clonotype occurred once. Its antigen specificity is not known. No qualities accompany the bases; no much larger clone lies one base away. Trimming takes 7 bases from V and 7 bases from J, and the germline ends sit 20 bases apart. CDR1 SGHRS and CDR2 YFSETQ are derived from the germline V gene. The CDR3 covers 14 residues, taking in both the cysteine and the phenylalanine. Of the read, only the CDR3 DNA is kept; its 42 bases are in frame from base 1. The V and J genes are TRBV5-1 and TRBJ1-1; there is no confident call for the D gene. The sequencing sample was made of blood. This receptor was identified in a girl aged 2 to 9 with multiple sclerosis. The CDR3 region has the sequence CASRSRLEVSEAFF. The nucleotides are TGCGCCAGCCGTTCTCGGTTGGAGGTTAGTGAAGCTTTCTTT.